These 20 T cell receptor beta chains originate from one sample sequenced in a study of long-term antiretroviral therapy in people with HIV. Running of the v3.0 immunoSEQ assay took place at survey level. Libraries were prepared by immunoSEQ multiplex PCR; TCRdb keeps only in-frame clonotypes and omits some of them. The sample carries about 28,000 clones, 84% recorded once. The material was unsorted PBMCs, obtained 0.4 years after starting antiretroviral therapy. These receptors originate from a man aged 18 to 30 with HIV.

The chain carries TRBV5-1 and TRBJ1-1, with 8 nucleotides matching TRBD1. Trimming at V came to 2 bases and at J to 3 bases, leaving 6 bases not matched to a gene. The CDR3 contains 15 residues. Germline V gives CDR1 SGHRS, CDR2 YFSETQ. This CDR3 reads CASSFPGGEHTEAFF. DNA for the CDR3: TGCGCCAGCAGCTTTCCAGGGGGCGAGCACACTGAAGCTTTCTTT.

The chain carries TRBV27 and TRBJ1-1, with unresolved D. This CDR3 region has 16 residues. Germline V CDR1 and CDR2: MNHEY, SMNVEV (reference sequence). The germline V and J ends were trimmed by 0 bases and 0 bases, with 11 bases remaining between them. The CDR3 DNA follows: TGTGCCAGCAGTTTATCCCTGAGCCTTATGAACACTGAAGCTTTCTTT. Translation gives CASSLSLSLMNTEAFF.

In this sample, this clone turned up once. The chain joins TRBV12-5 to TRBJ2-5, with 10 bases identical to TRBD2. This CDR3 spans 17 amino acids. The ends lost 1 base at V and 3 bases at J; junction bases unmatched: 8. CDR1 and CDR2 (germline): LGHNT, FRNRAP. The CDR3 protein is CASGLGLAGRYEETQYF. As DNA, the CDR3 is TGTGCTAGTGGTTTGGGACTAGCGGGCAGGTACGAAGAGACCCAGTACTTC.

The chain joins TRBV7-8 to TRBJ2-5; TRBD2 aligns across 7 bases. In germline, CDR1 is SGHVS, CDR2 FQNEAQ. The CDR3 is 15 amino acids. With 7 bases clipped from V and 5 bases from J, the junction kept 13 bases outside the gene matches. The CDR3 coding sequence is TGTGCCAGCAACGGAGGGGAGGGGCACAGGGAGACCCAGTACTTC. Amino acids: CASNGGEGHRETQYF.

V is TRBV28 and J is TRBJ1-2, with 8 bases that match TRBD1. Trimming cost V 4 bases and J 0 bases; bases outside gene matches: 10. Germline V CDR1 and CDR2: MDHEN, SYDVKM. The CDR3 totals 17 residues. In DNA form, the CDR3 reads TGTGCCAGCAGTTCCCCGGACAGGGAAGTGCCTAACTATGGCTACACCTTC. Protein sequence: CASSSPDREVPNYGYTF.

The chain couples TRBV2 to TRBJ1-1; TRBD1 might be the D (5 bases). The CDR3 has 11 amino acids. V was pared by 7 bases and J by 7 bases, with 10 bases between. CDR1 and CDR2 from the germline V gene are SNHLY and FYNNEI. This CDR3 reads CASKDSIEAFF. The CDR3, as DNA: TGTGCCAGCAAAGACAGCATTGAAGCTTTCTTT. The complete variable domain, with remaining parts taken from reference TRBV2 and TRBJ1-1, reads EPEVTQTPSHQVTQMGQEVILRCVPISNHLYFYWYRQILGQKVEFLVSFYNNEISEKSEIFDDQFSVERPDGSNFTLKIRSTKLEDSAMYFCASKDSIEAFFGQGTRLTVV.

The gene calls are TRBV29-1 and TRBJ2-5; 7 positions agree with TRBD1. The CDR3 is made up of 15 amino acids. After removal of 4 bases from V and 1 base from J, the junction contained 9 bases not matched to a gene. Germline V lookup: CDR1 SQVTM, CDR2 ANQGSEA. CDR3 in amino acids: CSVAKGTDIQETQYF. CDR3 DNA sequence: TGCAGCGTTGCCAAAGGGACAGACATCCAAGAGACCCAGTACTTC.

This clone was observed a few times. Written as DNA, the CDR3 is TGTGCCAGCAGCATGAGCTATAATTCACCCCTCCACTTT. Residues: CASSMSYNSPLHF. This chain links TRBV9 with TRBJ1-6; D unclear. The CDR3 has 13 residues. Trimming removed 4 bases at V and 3 bases at J, with 5 bases between. The germline CDR1 and CDR2 sequences are SGDLS and YYNGEE.

This clone has just one count. This chain links TRBV5-1 with TRBJ1-1, with a tentative D call TRBD1 (5 bases). The CDR3 runs 13 residues. Between the trimmed V and J ends, which lost 1 base and 1 base, there was a span of 5 bases. Germline CDR1 and CDR2: SGHRS and YFSETQ. The CDR3 is CASSLQGNTEAFF. CDR3 in DNA: TGCGCCAGCAGCTTGCAGGGGAACACTGAAGCTTTCTTT.

The chain combines TRBV12-5 with TRBJ2-1; no reliable D call. Germline V gene data show CDR1 as LGHNT and CDR2 as FRNRAP. CDR3 length: 15 amino acids. V lost 4 bases and J 2 bases, leaving 12 bases between the germline ends. This CDR3 is CASGSTEMAYNEQFF. CDR3 DNA sequence: TGTGCTAGTGGTTCAACAGAAATGGCCTACAATGAGCAGTTCTTC.

V is TRBV5-1 and J is TRBJ2-7, with 9 bases matching TRBD1. This CDR3 comprises 13 residues. V gave up 4 bases and J gave up 5 bases; unmatched junction bases: 4. In germline, CDR1 is SGHRS, CDR2 YFSETQ. This CDR3 reads CASSTTGGNEQYF. The CDR3 DNA follows: TGCGCCAGCAGCACCACAGGGGGCAACGAGCAGTACTTC.

The table lists this clone with a few counts. The chain is built from TRBV19 and TRBJ2-7; TRBD2 agrees at 9 bases. The CDR3 covers 15 residues. Trimming at V came to 0 bases and at J to 6 bases, leaving 6 bases not matched to a gene. Germline V gene sequence: CDR1 LNHDA, CDR2 SQIVND (reference sequence). The CDR3 DNA follows: TGTGCCAGTAGTATAGAGTCAGCGGGAGGTTCCGAGCAGTACTTC. Translation gives CASSIESAGGSEQYF.

The genes are TRBV19 and TRBJ2-5; 9 bases are a match to TRBD2. Looked up from germline, CDR1 is LNHDA and CDR2 is SQIVND (reference sequence). Trimming cost V 5 bases and J 5 bases; bases outside gene matches: 6. This CDR3 is 14 amino acids long. DNA for the CDR3: TGTGCCAGTAGTCCGTGGACTAGCGCGGAGACCCAGTACTTC. Its translation is CASSPWTSAETQYF.

The chain recombines TRBV5-4 with TRBJ1-1, with 9 positions matching TRBD1. V was pared by 4 bases and J by 1 base, with 2 bases of the junction left unmatched. CDR1 is SGHNT and CDR2 is YYREEE in the germline V gene (reference sequence). The CDR3 is 14 amino acids. For the CDR3, the DNA is TGTGCCAGCAGCCGGGACAGGGCGAACACTGAAGCTTTCTTT. The encoded protein is CASSRDRANTEAFF.

The chain recombines TRBV27 with TRBJ2-7; TRBD2 might be the D (6 bases). This CDR3 has 14 amino acids. The germline V gene has CDR1 MNHEY and CDR2 SMNVEV (reference sequence). V shed 3 bases and J shed 0 bases, with 9 bases lying between them. The CDR3 protein is CASSLAGFSYEQYF. The CDR3 DNA follows: TGTGCCAGCAGTTTGGCGGGGTTCTCCTACGAGCAGTACTTC.

This chain uses TRBV6-5 with TRBJ2-1; D remains ambiguous. CDR3 size: 16 residues. The V gene lost 0 bases and the J gene lost 6 bases, with 15 bases spanning the gap. The germline gives CDR1 MNHEY, CDR2 SVGAGI. CDR3: CASSYSIRLVSNEQFF. DNA for the CDR3: TGTGCCAGCAGTTACTCGATCCGCCTAGTGAGCAATGAGCAGTTCTTC.

The rearrangement joins TRBV7-2 to TRBJ2-2; 14 bases are shared with TRBD2. V lost 5 bases, J lost 8 bases, and 4 bases stayed unmatched. Germline V gene data show CDR1 as SGHTA and CDR2 as FQGNSA. The CDR3 length is 15 residues. The CDR3 loop reads CASSARLAGGGELFF. CDR3 nucleotides: TGTGCCAGCAGCGCCCGACTAGCGGGAGGGGGGGAGCTGTTTTTT.

This chain joins TRBV5-4 and TRBJ2-3; no firm D call. V was pared by 4 bases and J by 6 bases, with 12 bases between. The CDR3 extends over 13 amino acids. CDR1 SGHNT and CDR2 YYREEE come from the germline V gene (reference sequence). The DNA for the CDR3 is TGTGCCAGCAGCGGCATGGGTCGGGATACGCAGTATTTT. Translating gives CASSGMGRDTQYF.

The gene calls are TRBV28 and TRBJ1-2; maybe TRBD1 (6 bases). Looked up from germline, CDR1 is MDHEN and CDR2 is SYDVKM. This CDR3 is built from 16 residues. V gave up 5 bases and J gave up 2 bases, with 18 bases separating them. The CDR3 DNA follows: TGTGCCAGCAGTCCCTTACCGGGACACCTCAACTATGGCTACACCTTC. As protein: CASSPLPGHLNYGYTF.

The chain uses TRBV19 and TRBJ1-5, with D possibly TRBD1 on 5 matching bases. V was pared by 3 bases and J by 5 bases, with 14 bases between. The CDR3 extends over 15 amino acids. Per germline, CDR1 LNHDA and CDR2 SQIVND (reference sequence). CDR3 sequence: CASSMPPLGHQPQHF. In nucleotides, the CDR3 is TGTGCCAGTAGTATGCCCCCATTGGGGCATCAGCCCCAGCATTTT.